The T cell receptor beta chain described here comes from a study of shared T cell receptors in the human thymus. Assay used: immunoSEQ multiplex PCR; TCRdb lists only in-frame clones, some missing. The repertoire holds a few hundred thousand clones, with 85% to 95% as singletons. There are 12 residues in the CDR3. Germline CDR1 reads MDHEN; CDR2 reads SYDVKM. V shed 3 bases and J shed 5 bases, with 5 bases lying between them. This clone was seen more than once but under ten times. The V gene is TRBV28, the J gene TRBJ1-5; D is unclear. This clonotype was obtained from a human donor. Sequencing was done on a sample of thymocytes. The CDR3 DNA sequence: TGTGCCAGCAGTTTTCGGGATCAGCCCCAGCATTTT. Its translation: CASSFRDQPQHF. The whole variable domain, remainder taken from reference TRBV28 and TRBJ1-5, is DVKVTQSSRYLVKRTGEKVFLECVQDMDHENMFWYRQDPGLGLRLIYFSYDVKMKEKGDIPEGYSVSREKKERFSLILESASTNQTSMYLCASSFRDQPQHFGDGTRLSIL.